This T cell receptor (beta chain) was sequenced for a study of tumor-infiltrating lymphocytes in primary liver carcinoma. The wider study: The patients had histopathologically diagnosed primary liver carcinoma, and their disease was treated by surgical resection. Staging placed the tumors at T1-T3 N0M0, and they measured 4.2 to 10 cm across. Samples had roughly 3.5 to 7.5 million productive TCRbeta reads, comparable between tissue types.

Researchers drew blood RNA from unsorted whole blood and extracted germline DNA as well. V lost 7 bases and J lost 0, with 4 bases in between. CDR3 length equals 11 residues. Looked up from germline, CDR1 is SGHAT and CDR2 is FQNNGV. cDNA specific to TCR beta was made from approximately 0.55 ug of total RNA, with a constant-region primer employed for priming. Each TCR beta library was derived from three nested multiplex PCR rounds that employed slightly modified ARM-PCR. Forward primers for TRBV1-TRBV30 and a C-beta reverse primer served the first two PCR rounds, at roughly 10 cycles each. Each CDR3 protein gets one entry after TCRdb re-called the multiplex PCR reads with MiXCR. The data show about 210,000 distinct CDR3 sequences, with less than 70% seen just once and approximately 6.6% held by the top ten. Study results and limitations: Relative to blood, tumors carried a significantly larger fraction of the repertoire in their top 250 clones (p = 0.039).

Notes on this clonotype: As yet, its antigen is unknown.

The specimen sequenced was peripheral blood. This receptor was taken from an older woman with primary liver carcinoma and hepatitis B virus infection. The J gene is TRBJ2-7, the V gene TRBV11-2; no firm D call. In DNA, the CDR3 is TGTGCCAGCACGGTCTCCTACGAGCAGTACTTC. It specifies CASTVSYEQYF.